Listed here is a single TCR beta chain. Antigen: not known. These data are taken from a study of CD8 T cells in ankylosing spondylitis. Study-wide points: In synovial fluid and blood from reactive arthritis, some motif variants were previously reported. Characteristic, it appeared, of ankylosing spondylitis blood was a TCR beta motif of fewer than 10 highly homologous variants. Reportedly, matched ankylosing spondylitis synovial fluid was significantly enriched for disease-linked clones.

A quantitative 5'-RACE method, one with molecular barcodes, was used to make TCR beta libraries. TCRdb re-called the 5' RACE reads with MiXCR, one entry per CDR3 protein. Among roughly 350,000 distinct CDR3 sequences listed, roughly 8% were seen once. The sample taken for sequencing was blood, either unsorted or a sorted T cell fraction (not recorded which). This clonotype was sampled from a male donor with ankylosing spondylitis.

CDR3 in amino acids: CSVTSKNIQYF. In DNA form, the CDR3 reads TGCAGTGTCACTTCCAAAAACATTCAGTACTTC. The chain recombines TRBV20-1 with TRBJ2-4; D is uncertain. This CDR3 is built from 11 residues. The germline V gene encodes CDR1 DFQATT and CDR2 SNEGSKA (reference sequence). V lost 7 bases to trimming and J lost 2 bases, with 6 bases between them.